The 10 T cell receptor beta chains in this list originate from one sample, sequenced in a study of shared T cell receptors in the human thymus. Repertoires were generated with immunoSEQ multiplex PCR, while TCRdb's copy carries only in-frame clones and drops some. The repertoire includes roughly 500,000 clones, around 78% of them detected once, and about 0.013% sits in the top ten. These data also formed part of another study, on human thymus T cells.

Sequenced material: thymocytes. These receptors all come from a boy in the first two years of life with a congenital heart defect.

This clone was recorded only once. V and J are TRBV7-9 and TRBJ2-1; 7 bases are a match to TRBD1. Germline V gene lookup returns CDR1 SEHNR and CDR2 FQNEAQ (reference sequence). Trimming at V came to 4 bases and at J to 6 bases, leaving 9 bases not matched to a gene. This CDR3 spans 15 amino acids. CDR3 nucleotide sequence: TGTGCCAGCAGCTCATTTGGAGACAGGGTCAATGAGCAGTTCTTC. This encodes CASSSFGDRVNEQFF.

The rearrangement links TRBV14 to TRBJ2-7; perhaps TRBD2 as D (5 bases). V lost 1 base to trimming and J lost 6 bases, with 10 bases between them. Germline V lookup: CDR1 SGHDN, CDR2 FVKESK. The CDR3 length is 13 residues. The CDR3 is CASSQGLAGEQYF. The CDR3, as DNA: TGTGCCAGCAGCCAAGGGCTAGCTGGCGAGCAGTACTTC.

The J gene is TRBJ1-1, the V gene TRBV5-1, with a possible D match to TRBD1 (6 bases). Germline V lookup: CDR1 SGHRS, CDR2 YFSETQ. V was trimmed by 7 bases and J by 2 bases, leaving 15 bases between them. This CDR3 comprises 14 residues. Written as DNA, the CDR3 is TGCGCCAGCGGCGGGGGCAGCAATAACACTGAAGCTTTCTTT. This gives the protein CASGGGSNNTEAFF.

The chain combines TRBV7-8 with TRBJ1-2; maybe TRBD1 (5 bases). The CDR3 consists of 14 residues. With 8 bases removed from V and 3 bases from J, the gap between germline ends came to 16 bases. Germline CDR1 reads SGHVS; CDR2 reads FQNEAQ. The CDR3 here is CASGPRGDHYGYTF. DNA for the CDR3: TGTGCCAGCGGGCCGCGGGGGGATCACTATGGCTACACCTTC.

The chain couples TRBV10-3 to TRBJ1-1, with D possibly being TRBD1 (6 bases). V lost 2 bases, J lost 5 bases, and 9 bases lay in between. Germline V gene lookup returns CDR1 ENHRY and CDR2 SYGVKD. CDR3 length: 13 residues. The CDR3 is CAISEEGTTEAFF. The CDR3 DNA reads TGTGCCATCAGTGAGGAGGGGACAACTGAAGCTTTCTTT.

This chain links TRBV6-5 with TRBJ2-1; perhaps TRBD2 as D (6 bases). Germline V gene data show CDR1 as MNHEY and CDR2 as SVGAGI. Trimming stripped 8 bases from V and 7 bases from J, with 21 bases between. The CDR3 is made up of 15 amino acids. The CDR3: CASSKGRTNRNEQFF. The CDR3 DNA is TGTGCCAGCTCCAAGGGGAGGACCAATAGGAATGAGCAGTTCTTC.

This rearrangement joins TRBV4-2 to TRBJ2-3; perhaps TRBD1 as D (5 bases). V was shortened by 3 bases and J by 3 bases, with 16 bases between the two germline ends. Germline V gene lookup returns CDR1 LGHNA and CDR2 YNFKEQ. CDR3 length: 16 amino acids. CDR3 DNA: TGTGCCAGCAGCCACCTGGACAAGGATGGAACAGATACGCAGTATTTT. Its translation is CASSHLDKDGTDTQYF.

The rearrangement uses TRBV27 and TRBJ1-5, with 7 bases identical to TRBD1. Trimming took 3 bases from V and 5 from J; bases not matched to a gene: 4. The germline V gene has CDR1 MNHEY and CDR2 SMNVEV (reference sequence). The CDR3 has 14 residues. CDR3 DNA sequence: TGTGCCAGCAGTTTCGGACAGGAAGATCAGCCCCAGCATTTT. It codes for CASSFGQEDQPQHF.

CDR3 loop: CASSLDSGSGYNEQFF. The CDR3 nucleotides are TGCGCCAGCAGCTTGGATAGCGGGAGTGGTTACAATGAGCAGTTCTTC. This chain uses TRBV5-1 with TRBJ2-1, with 9 bases that match TRBD2. V lost 0 bases, J lost 4 bases, and 5 bases stayed unmatched. The CDR3 totals 16 residues. The V gene's germline CDR1 is SGHRS and CDR2 YFSETQ.

The chain recombines TRBV6-1 with TRBJ1-1; no definite D call. The CDR3 length is 11 residues. Trimming cost V 10 bases and J 8 bases, with 14 bases left between them. Germline V CDR1 and CDR2: MNHNS, SASEGT. The CDR3 protein is CATGSVLEAFF. CDR3 coding DNA: TGTGCCACGGGTTCGGTGTTAGAAGCTTTCTTT.